The rows below give T cell receptor beta chains drawn from one sample of a study of Graves' ophthalmopathy and Graves' hyperthyroidism. TCRdb ran MiXCR on the multiplex PCR reads and lists one entry per CDR3 protein. The profile covers some 160,000 distinct CDR3 sequences, with 39% appearing a single time and 8% to 10% taken by the ten largest. Sequencing was done on a sample of peripheral blood. The receptors were gathered from a man aged 30-40 years with Graves' ophthalmopathy. Both conserved end residues are part of each CDR3. Fields, in order: V gene, clone size, J gene, D gene, CDR3 DNA, CDR3 protein. The D gene is left open where the match is weak. Only some rows state a clone size, as once, few, many or a class for expanded clones.

v_call: TRBV27; clone_size: -; j_call: TRBJ1-1; d_call: TRBD1; cdr3_nt: TGTGCCAGCAGTCCCTTGGGACAGGGAATGAGCACTGAAGCTTTCTTT; cdr3_aa: CASSPLGQGMSTEAFF
v_call: TRBV12-3/TRBV12-4; clone_size: -; j_call: TRBJ2-7; d_call: -; cdr3_nt: TGTGCCAGTAGAGCCGGGACTTCCTACTACGAGCAGTACTTC; cdr3_aa: CASRAGTSYYEQYF
v_call: TRBV7-9; clone_size: many; j_call: TRBJ2-2; d_call: TRBD1; cdr3_nt: TGTGCCAGCATCCTTGTCGGGGGACAGGGATCTGCTAACACCGGGGAGCTGTTTTTT; cdr3_aa: CASILVGGQGSANTGELFF
v_call: TRBV12-5; clone_size: medium-sized; j_call: TRBJ2-5; d_call: -; cdr3_nt: TGTGCTAGTGCCCGACTCGAGGGGACGGGGACCCAGTACTTC; cdr3_aa: CASARLEGTGTQYF
v_call: TRBV24-1; clone_size: many; j_call: TRBJ1-6; d_call: -; cdr3_nt: TGTGCCACCAGTTCCGGAAATTCACCCCTCCACTTT; cdr3_aa: CATSSGNSPLHF
v_call: TRBV10-3; clone_size: many; j_call: TRBJ1-5; d_call: TRBD1; cdr3_nt: TGTGCCACAACGACAGGGGGCGTCGGTCAGCCCCAGCATTTT; cdr3_aa: CATTTGGVGQPQHF
v_call: TRBV4-1; clone_size: many; j_call: TRBJ2-7; d_call: TRBD2; cdr3_nt: TGCGCCAGCAGCCAAACGGTGGGAGGGATCTACGAGCAGTACTTC; cdr3_aa: CASSQTVGGIYEQYF
v_call: TRBV6-1; clone_size: many; j_call: TRBJ1-1; d_call: -; cdr3_nt: TGTGCCAGCAGTGAGCTTCCTGACACCGAAGCTTTCTTT; cdr3_aa: CASSELPDTEAFF
v_call: TRBV6-2/TRBV6-3; clone_size: -; j_call: TRBJ2-7; d_call: TRBD1; cdr3_nt: TGTGCCAGCAGTTTAATGGAGCAGGGGGCAGACGAGCAGTACTTC; cdr3_aa: CASSLMEQGADEQYF
v_call: TRBV15; clone_size: many; j_call: TRBJ1-5; d_call: -; cdr3_nt: TGTGCCACCAGCAGAGGAGGGGGGAAGGGTCAGCCCCAGCATTTT; cdr3_aa: CATSRGGGKGQPQHF
v_call: TRBV28; clone_size: many; j_call: TRBJ2-7; d_call: TRBD1; cdr3_nt: TGTGCCAGCCAAACAGGGGGTGCCTACGAGCAGTACTTC; cdr3_aa: CASQTGGAYEQYF
v_call: TRBV27; clone_size: -; j_call: TRBJ1-1; d_call: TRBD1; cdr3_nt: TGTGCCAGCAGTTCCCCTACCAGGACAGGGGGCGGTGAAGCTTTCTTT; cdr3_aa: CASSSPTRTGGGEAFF
v_call: TRBV30; clone_size: many; j_call: TRBJ2-7; d_call: -; cdr3_nt: TGTGCCTGGAGTGGGAGGGGGCGCCTCGACGAGCAGTACTTC; cdr3_aa: CAWSGRGRLDEQYF
v_call: TRBV30; clone_size: many; j_call: TRBJ1-6; d_call: -; cdr3_nt: TGTGCCTGGAGTGTCCGGGACTGGTATAATTCACCCCTCCACTTT; cdr3_aa: CAWSVRDWYNSPLHF
v_call: TRBV6-2/TRBV6-3; clone_size: many; j_call: TRBJ1-1; d_call: -; cdr3_nt: TGTGCCAGCGGCCTATTGGGGGTTCTATCTGAAGCTTTCTTT; cdr3_aa: CASGLLGVLSEAFF
v_call: TRBV2; clone_size: many; j_call: TRBJ1-2; d_call: -; cdr3_nt: TGTGCCAGCACCCAAAGGGGGATATTCTATGGCTACACCTTC; cdr3_aa: CASTQRGIFYGYTF
v_call: TRBV2; clone_size: -; j_call: TRBJ1-6; d_call: TRBD1; cdr3_nt: TGTGCCAGCAGGGACACAGGGGGCGGTAATTCACCCCTCCACTTT; cdr3_aa: CASRDTGGGNSPLHF
v_call: TRBV27; clone_size: many; j_call: TRBJ1-1; d_call: -; cdr3_nt: TGTGCCAGCAGTTCGTACAGGGTGAACACTGAAGCTTTCTTT; cdr3_aa: CASSSYRVNTEAFF
v_call: TRBV7-3; clone_size: once; j_call: TRBJ2-2; d_call: -; cdr3_nt: TGTGCCAGCAGCTTAGGCGGATCGAACACCGGGGAGCTGTTTTTT; cdr3_aa: CASSLGGSNTGELFF
v_call: TRBV2; clone_size: many; j_call: TRBJ2-7; d_call: -; cdr3_nt: TGTGCCAGCAGTGTACAGGGAATAACCTACGAGCAGTACTTC; cdr3_aa: CASSVQGITYEQYF
v_call: TRBV19; clone_size: -; j_call: TRBJ2-7; d_call: TRBD2; cdr3_nt: TGTGCCAGTAGTACGACTAGCGGGAGAATGTACGAGCAGTACTTC; cdr3_aa: CASSTTSGRMYEQYF
v_call: TRBV6-5; clone_size: many; j_call: TRBJ1-1; d_call: -; cdr3_nt: TGTGCCAGCAGTTACTCGATATTTCGACGGAACACTGAAGCTTTCTTT; cdr3_aa: CASSYSIFRRNTEAFF
v_call: TRBV11-1; clone_size: many; j_call: TRBJ2-7; d_call: TRBD2; cdr3_nt: TGTGCCAGCAGCTTAGGGCGCGCGGGAGGTACCTACGAGCAGTACTTC; cdr3_aa: CASSLGRAGGTYEQYF
v_call: TRBV20-1; clone_size: many; j_call: TRBJ2-6; d_call: -; cdr3_nt: TGCAGTGCCCTAACACTTTTAGTCGCTGGGGCCAACGTCCTGACTTTC; cdr3_aa: CSALTLLVAGANVLTF
v_call: TRBV19; clone_size: -; j_call: TRBJ2-4; d_call: TRBD1; cdr3_nt: TGTGCCAGTAGGCGACAGGGGAGGAACATTCAGTACTTC; cdr3_aa: CASRRQGRNIQYF
v_call: TRBV12-5; clone_size: many; j_call: TRBJ2-5; d_call: -; cdr3_nt: TGTGCTACTATGAACTGGGGAGGAGAGACCCAGTACTTC; cdr3_aa: CATMNWGGETQYF
v_call: TRBV6-2/TRBV6-3; clone_size: many; j_call: TRBJ2-7; d_call: -; cdr3_nt: TGTGCCAGCAGTCGGGAGTCCACCTACGAGCAGTACTTC; cdr3_aa: CASSRESTYEQYF
v_call: TRBV19; clone_size: few; j_call: TRBJ2-7; d_call: -; cdr3_nt: TGTGCCAGTAGTATTACGATGGCCTCCTACGAGCAGTACTTC; cdr3_aa: CASSITMASYEQYF
v_call: TRBV20-1; clone_size: many; j_call: TRBJ1-1; d_call: -; cdr3_nt: TGCAGTGCTATGGGAGGGCCTAACACTGAAGCTTTCTTT; cdr3_aa: CSAMGGPNTEAFF
v_call: TRBV3-1; clone_size: many; j_call: TRBJ1-1; d_call: -; cdr3_nt: TGTGCCAGCAGCCTGTGGAAGATGAACACTGAAGCTTTCTTT; cdr3_aa: CASSLWKMNTEAFF
v_call: TRBV6-4; clone_size: many; j_call: TRBJ2-7; d_call: TRBD2; cdr3_nt: TGTGCCAGCAGTCCGGGACATTTGACTAGCGGGAGACACGAGCAGTACTTC; cdr3_aa: CASSPGHLTSGRHEQYF
v_call: TRBV6-2/TRBV6-3; clone_size: -; j_call: TRBJ2-2; d_call: TRBD2; cdr3_nt: TGTGCCAGCAGCCCAAGGGGACTAGCGGGAGGTAACGGGGAGCTGTTTTTT; cdr3_aa: CASSPRGLAGGNGELFF
v_call: TRBV6-1; clone_size: -; j_call: TRBJ1-2; d_call: -; cdr3_nt: TGTGCCAGCAGGCAGGCCCCCAATGACTATGGCTACACCTTC; cdr3_aa: CASRQAPNDYGYTF
v_call: TRBV28; clone_size: -; j_call: TRBJ2-7; d_call: -; cdr3_nt: TGTGCCAGCACCAAGAGAGGGCGCGAGCAGTACTTC; cdr3_aa: CASTKRGREQYF
v_call: TRBV30; clone_size: many; j_call: TRBJ2-5; d_call: -; cdr3_nt: TGTGCCTGGAGTCGGGACGAGACCCAGTACTTC; cdr3_aa: CAWSRDETQYF
v_call: TRBV30; clone_size: many; j_call: TRBJ1-1; d_call: -; cdr3_nt: TGTGCCTGGGTTCAGGTTTTGGAAGCTTTCTTT; cdr3_aa: CAWVQVLEAFF
v_call: TRBV6-5; clone_size: many; j_call: TRBJ2-5; d_call: TRBD2; cdr3_nt: TGTGCCAGCAGTTACTCTTCTGGGGGGGAGGGCCGGGAGACCCAGTACTTC; cdr3_aa: CASSYSSGGEGRETQYF
v_call: TRBV25-1; clone_size: -; j_call: TRBJ2-7; d_call: -; cdr3_nt: TGTGCCAGCACAGTTGATAGCGGCTCCTACGAGCAGTACTTC; cdr3_aa: CASTVDSGSYEQYF
v_call: TRBV20-1; clone_size: once; j_call: TRBJ2-7; d_call: -; cdr3_nt: TGCAGTGCTAGAGAAGGTGTTTACGAGCAGTACTTC; cdr3_aa: CSAREGVYEQYF
v_call: TRBV6-1; clone_size: many; j_call: TRBJ1-1; d_call: -; cdr3_nt: TGTGCCAGCAGTGAAACCCTAATACAAGCTTTCTTT; cdr3_aa: CASSETLIQAFF
v_call: TRBV12-3/TRBV12-4; clone_size: -; j_call: TRBJ1-5; d_call: TRBD1; cdr3_nt: TGTGCCAGTGGACAGGGGGCCGGTCAGCCCCAGCATTTT; cdr3_aa: CASGQGAGQPQHF